This T cell receptor beta chain was identified in a study of molecular identifiers for immune sequencing clone quantification. Sorted cell numbers of about 18,000 to 1,000,000, with 10%, 30% or 50% RNA, served as input for naive CD8 libraries. A CD8+CD4-CCR7+CD45RA+ gate was used to sort naive CD8 T cells. TCRdb independently ran MiXCR on the PCR reads; one entry per CDR3 protein. Of hundreds of thousands of distinct CDR3 sequences in the sample, around 21% were seen once. This clonotype was seen repeatedly, ten times or more. The ends were cut back, 6 bases at V and 2 bases at J, with 10 bases in the middle. The CDR3 extends over 14 amino acids. Germline CDR1 and CDR2: SEHNR and FQNEAQ (reference sequence).

The sample comprised naive CD8+ T cells from blood, with Jurkat cell RNA spiked in. Subset specified: FACS-sorted CD8+CD4-CCR7+CD45RA+ naive T cells. The TCR originated in a human donor in good health. Some libraries in this study had Jurkat cell RNA spiked in. V usage is TRBV7-9 and J usage is TRBJ2-2, with D perhaps TRBD1 or TRBD2 (5 bases each). The CDR3 loop is CASRGTENTGELFF. CDR3 in DNA: TGTGCCAGCAGGGGGACGGAAAACACCGGGGAGCTGTTTTTT.